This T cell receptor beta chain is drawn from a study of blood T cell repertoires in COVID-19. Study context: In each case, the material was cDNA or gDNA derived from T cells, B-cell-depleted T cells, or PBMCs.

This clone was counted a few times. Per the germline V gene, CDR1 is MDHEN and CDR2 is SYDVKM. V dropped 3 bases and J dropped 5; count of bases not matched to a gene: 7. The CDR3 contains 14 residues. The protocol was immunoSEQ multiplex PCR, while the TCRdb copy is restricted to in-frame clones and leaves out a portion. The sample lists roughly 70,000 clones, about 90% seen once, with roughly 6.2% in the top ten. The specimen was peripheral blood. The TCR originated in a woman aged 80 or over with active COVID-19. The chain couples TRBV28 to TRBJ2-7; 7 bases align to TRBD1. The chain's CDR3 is CASSFRGGWDEQYF. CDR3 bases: TGTGCCAGCAGTTTTCGAGGGGGCTGGGACGAGCAGTACTTC.